The source of this TCR beta chain is a study of T cell repertoires in aging, cancer and after chemotherapy (dated by TCRdb to between 2018 and 2020). Some background on the complete study: Donors were distributed across six age groups ranging from 30 or younger to 70 or older, with at least three individuals included per group. Healthy donor control TCR repertoires were recorded over several months to years and showed clear clonal overlap across re-sampling. Approximately 10 million TCR reads were contained in the full dataset. Peripheral blood TCR beta repertoires from healthy donors and cancer patients were profiled to examine immunoaging and T cell reconstitution after chemotherapy. Alongside under 100 healthy donors serving as a reference group, the cohort included approximately 220 cancer patients, of whom about 94 had hematological cancers and about 130 had solid cancers.

Overall study outcomes, separate from this receptor: Compared with age-matched healthy donors, untreated patients with either hematological or solid cancers had significantly lower TCR diversity in the blood along with higher clonality. The authors noted that the repertoire data do not allow conclusions about immunological memory after chemotherapy. In healthy donors, the drop in TCR diversity with age came mainly from a loss of richness, whereas in cancer patients a loss of evenness also played a part. In both cancer cohorts, the median generation probability rose over the chemotherapy interval, which suggests that the repertoire was reconstituted through rebound thymic output.

Rearranged TRB sequences spanning V, D and J segments were amplified in a multiplex touch-down PCR with a mixed TRB-A/B primer pool. Illumina adapters and sample indices were attached to the amplicons through two consecutive PCR reactions run with Phusion HS II polymerase. Amplicons were gel-purified using the NucleoSpin Gel and PCR Clean-up kit and were subsequently checked with Qubit and an Agilent 2100 Bioanalyzer. Sequencing of libraries was carried out on an Illumina MiSeq in 600-cycle, single-indexed, paired-end runs. In the paper's pipeline: MiXCR versions 2.12 and 3.0.5 were used to process TRB sequences. Each unique CDR3 nucleotide sequence was treated as one clone, and only productive sequences with two or more reads were kept. The repertoire metrics were Shannon diversity, evenness, clonality (defined as one minus evenness), and alpha-parameterized diversity profiles covering alpha 0 to 5. Generation probabilities of clones in paired pre- and post-chemotherapy samples were computed with the IGoR algorithm. TCRdb reanalyzed the raw reads on its own, using fastp at Q25 for trimming and MiXCR for clone calling, and kept in-frame beta chains. CDR3 protein duplicates are merged, each entry listing the most common genes and DNA. Here the V and J calls rest on TCRdb's processing, not on the authors' analysis. The sample data list thousands of distinct CDR3 sequences, and around a quarter of these were observed just once. The ten largest clonotypes hold around 3% of the sample.

TCR beta rearrangements were amplified from genomic DNA isolated from peripheral blood, not from sorted cells or RNA. This clonotype has more than one count but fewer than ten. The antigen this receptor binds is unknown. Base qualities are not at hand, and no much larger clone is one base apart. CDR1 GTSNPN and CDR2 SVGIG are derived from the germline V gene (reference sequence). Germline trimming: 2 bases from V, 0 bases from J; junction bases outside gene matches: 12. The CDR3 runs 17 residues from the cysteine to the phenylalanine. Only the CDR3 DNA stays, 51 bases, in frame from base 1. The receptor was isolated from a human donor in good health. Recombination linked TRBV30 to TRBJ1-1; 7 middle bases align to TRBD1. Sequencing input: blood. CDR3 loop: CAWSRGSPGTVNTEAFF. The DNA reads as follows: TGTGCCTGGAGTAGGGGTAGCCCCGGGACAGTGAACACTGAAGCTTTCTTT.